This T cell receptor beta chain came from a study of CD8 T cells in ankylosing spondylitis. Study-wide points: One TCR beta motif, made up of seven to nine highly homologous variants, appeared characteristic of ankylosing spondylitis blood.

MiXCR was run by TCRdb on the 5' RACE reads, yielding one entry per CDR3 protein. The table records about 450,000 distinct CDR3 sequences, roughly 26% of them present only once. The CDR3 runs 15 residues. Between the trimmed V and J ends, which lost 3 bases and 4 bases, there was a span of 14 bases. The germline CDR1 and CDR2 sequences are SGHAT and FQNNGV. About this clonotype: The antigen is not known.

The TCR was taken from a male donor with ankylosing spondylitis. The sample taken for sequencing was blood, either unsorted or a sorted T cell fraction (not recorded which). The chain has TRBV11-2 and TRBJ2-3; D might be TRBD2 (6 bases). The CDR3 DNA reads TGTGCCAGCAGCTTTCTGACGGGGGAAGCAGATACGCAGTATTTT. Translation: CASSFLTGEADTQYF.